This T cell receptor (beta chain) is drawn from a study of blood T cell repertoires in COVID-19. As for this clone: Relative to the germline gene, one junction end is altered; a read error may explain this. This sample also contains other DNA sequences that code for the same CDR3.

In the source study's methods: Reference gene primer amplification gave nucleated cell count estimates. Clones were read by immunoSEQ multiplex PCR, and TCRdb kept only the in-frame ones, dropping some. V and J calls and clone size are those listed in that table; D and trimming were worked out from the DNA. Of around 110,000 clones detected, 75% to 95% appear once; the ten largest clones hold under 1.5%. Germline assignment: CDR1 MNHEY and CDR2 SMNVEV (reference sequence). The CDR3 sequence is 14 residues long. The sequence came from a woman under 40 with acute or convalescent COVID-19. Source material: peripheral blood. The chain combines TRBV27 with TRBJ1-2, with TRBD1 identical over 9 bases. The CDR3 here is CASSLSGQGYGYTF. In DNA form, the CDR3 reads TGTGCCAGCAGTCTATCGGGACAGGGCTATGGCTACACCTTC.